The rows below give T cell receptor beta chains drawn from one sample of a study of T cell responses to AZD1222 COVID-19 vaccine. Repertoires were generated with immunoSEQ multiplex PCR, while TCRdb's copy carries only in-frame clones and drops some. The sample lists about 100,000 clones, nearly 95% occurring once. Here the sequenced sample was peripheral blood, taken on day 0 of AZD1222 vaccination. These receptors were taken from an adult in good health. CDR3s include the opening cysteine and the closing phenylalanine or tryptophan. A D gene is named only where the DNA matches it firmly. Clone size, where shown, is once, few, many, or a class for clones that have expanded.

clone_size	j_call	v_call	d_call	cdr3_nt	cdr3_aa
NA	TRBJ2-1	TRBV7-2	TRBD2	TGTGCCAGCATACTAGCGGGACCCTACAATGAGCAGTTCTTC	CASILAGPYNEQFF
NA	TRBJ1-2	TRBV18	TRBD1	TGTGCCAGCTCGCCCGGGACAGGGGTCGACTATGGCTACACCTTC	CASSPGTGVDYGYTF
NA	TRBJ2-2	TRBV19	NA	TGTGCCAGTAGTATTGGGGGGACTTCCGTGAGAGTGGGGGAGCTGTTTTTT	CASSIGGTSVRVGELFF
once	TRBJ1-5	TRBV2	NA	TGTGCCAGCAGTAAGGAAGGGTGGGGCAATCAGCCCCAGCATTTT	CASSKEGWGNQPQHF
NA	TRBJ1-4	TRBV7-9	NA	TGTGCCAGCAGCTCCCGGGGTGGTAATGAAAAACTGTTTTTT	CASSSRGGNEKLFF
NA	TRBJ1-2	TRBV19	NA	TGTGCCAGTAGTATCTCTCGGGATGGCTACACCTTC	CASSISRDGYTF
once	TRBJ2-1	TRBV30	NA	TGTGCCTGGAGTGTATCCTCGAGCTCCTACAATGAGCAGTTCTTC	CAWSVSSSSYNEQFF
NA	TRBJ2-7	TRBV11-2	NA	TGTGCCAGCACCTTAGGCGTGGGGATTACCTACGAGCAGTACTTC	CASTLGVGITYEQYF
NA	TRBJ1-4	TRBV6-5	NA	TGTGCCAGCACACGGGGCAATAATGAAAAACTGTTTTTT	CASTRGNNEKLFF
NA	TRBJ2-7	TRBV27	NA	TGTGCCAGCAGCGGGAGCTCCTACGAGCAGTACTTC	CASSGSSYEQYF
NA	TRBJ1-4	TRBV4-1	TRBD1	TGCGCCAGCAGCCAAATTACAGGGGTTCGAGCTAATGAAAAACTGTTTTTT	CASSQITGVRANEKLFF
NA	TRBJ1-5	TRBV7-8	NA	TGTGCCAGCAGCTTAGCGGAGGGTCAGCCCCAGCATTTT	CASSLAEGQPQHF
NA	TRBJ1-6	TRBV18	NA	TGTGCCAGCTCACCACAGGGCCCCTATAATTCACCCCTCCACTTT	CASSPQGPYNSPLHF
NA	TRBJ1-4	TRBV29-1	NA	TGCAGCGTTGAAGACACAATTAATGAAAAACTGTTTTTT	CSVEDTINEKLFF
NA	TRBJ2-4	TRBV12-3/TRBV12-4	NA	TGTGCCAGCAGTAAGACAGAACAGTACTTC	CASSKTEQYF
NA	TRBJ2-7	TRBV11-2	TRBD2	TGTGCCAGCAGCTTAGATCTGGGCGGGAGCTCCTACGAGCAGTACTTC	CASSLDLGGSSYEQYF
NA	TRBJ1-1	TRBV5-1	NA	TGCGCCAGCAGCTTGGGGCAGGGTTATTGGGGAACTGAAGCTTTCTTT	CASSLGQGYWGTEAFF
once	TRBJ1-6	TRBV25-1	TRBD1	TGTGCCAGCAGTGAATACGGACAGGGGTCACCCCTCCACTTT	CASSEYGQGSPLHF
NA	TRBJ2-3	TRBV4-1	NA	TGCGCCAGCAGCCAAGGTGCCCAGGATACGCAGTATTTT	CASSQGAQDTQYF
once	TRBJ1-2	TRBV9	NA	TGTGCCAGCAGCGGGAGGTGGTTAGACGGGGCTTATGGCTACACCTTC	CASSGRWLDGAYGYTF
NA	TRBJ1-4	TRBV2	NA	TGTGCCAGCAGTGAAAGGGGAGACGTAAATGAAAAACTGTTTTTT	CASSERGDVNEKLFF
NA	TRBJ2-1	TRBV5-1	TRBD1	TGCGCCAGCAGCGGAACCGGGACAGGGGTCTTGAATGAGCAGTTCTTC	CASSGTGTGVLNEQFF
NA	TRBJ2-2	TRBV7-9	NA	TGTGCCAGCACCCAGAGCTTAGGAGTGCAATGGACCGGGGAGCTGTTTTTT	CASTQSLGVQWTGELFF
NA	TRBJ2-1	TRBV21-1	NA	TGTGCCAGCAGCAAAAGGGGGAGCAGCGGGAGTTACAATGAGCAGTTCTTC	CASSKRGSSGSYNEQFF
NA	TRBJ1-3	TRBV7-9	TRBD1	TGTGCCTTACGGGACAGCAATACGACCCCTGGAAACACCATATATTTT	CALRDSNTTPGNTIYF
NA	TRBJ2-3	TRBV28	NA	TGTGCCAGCACGTCGGGCGGGACGGCAAGCACAGATACGCAGTATTTT	CASTSGGTASTDTQYF
NA	TRBJ1-2	TRBV24-1	NA	TGTGCCACCAGTGATCCGGGGGCAGGCTATGGCTACACCTTC	CATSDPGAGYGYTF
NA	TRBJ1-6	TRBV18	TRBD1	TGTGCCAGCTCGGCAGGGGGCGACGATTCACCCCTCCACTTT	CASSAGGDDSPLHF
once	TRBJ2-1	TRBV27	NA	TGTGCCAGCAGACTGAACAGGGCGAATGAGCAGTTCTTC	CASRLNRANEQFF
NA	TRBJ2-5	TRBV11-2	NA	TGTGCCAGCAGCTTAGTCCTCCGACCGGGTGTGGAGACCCAGTACTTC	CASSLVLRPGVETQYF
NA	TRBJ1-5	TRBV27	TRBD1	TGTGCCAGCAGATCATCCGGGGACAGGGGATTCACGGGATATCAGCCCCAGCATTTT	CASRSSGDRGFTGYQPQHF
NA	TRBJ1-3	TRBV10-2	NA	TGCGCCAGCAGTGACAGGGTGAAGGGAAACACCATATATTTT	CASSDRVKGNTIYF
NA	TRBJ1-5	TRBV28	NA	TGTGCCAGCAGTCCTCAAGGGCCCCAGCATTTT	CASSPQGPQHF
few	TRBJ1-3	TRBV27	NA	TGTGCCAGCAGTTTAAATCCGGGGCCTGGAAACACCATATATTTT	CASSLNPGPGNTIYF
NA	TRBJ1-5	TRBV29-1	TRBD1	TGCAGCGTTGAATCAGGGGGGGGATCGCCCCAGCATTTT	CSVESGGGSPQHF
NA	TRBJ1-4	TRBV6-5	NA	TGTGCCAGCGGGAGGGTGGGGACAACTAATGAAAAACTGTTTTTT	CASGRVGTTNEKLFF
NA	TRBJ1-6	TRBV7-8	TRBD1	TGTGCCAGCAGCAAAAGGGACAGGGCCAAATCCAATTCACCCCTCCACTTT	CASSKRDRAKSNSPLHF
NA	TRBJ1-2	TRBV5-4	TRBD1	TGTGCCAGCAGCCTGGCCCCTCGGACAGGGGGGCCGGGCTACACCTTC	CASSLAPRTGGPGYTF
NA	TRBJ1-1	TRBV6-2/TRBV6-3	NA	TGTGCCAGCAGTTACGGCAGGGAAGCTTTCTTT	CASSYGREAFF
NA	TRBJ2-7	TRBV20-1	NA	TGCAGTGTGGCAGACTACGAGCAGTACTTC	CSVADYEQYF
once	TRBJ1-6	TRBV6-1	TRBD1	TGTGCCAGCAGTGAATTAGGGACAGGGACTAATTCACCCCTCCACTTT	CASSELGTGTNSPLHF
NA	TRBJ2-3	TRBV29-1	NA	TGCAGCGTTGAAGGGAACACAGATACGCAGTATTTT	CSVEGNTDTQYF
NA	TRBJ2-7	TRBV6-5	NA	TGTGCCAGCAGTTACTCGAAGAACAGACCCTACGAGCAGTACTTC	CASSYSKNRPYEQYF
NA	TRBJ2-3	TRBV5-1	NA	TGCGCCAGCGGACCAAAAGCGGGCGCCGGCACAGATACGCAGTATTTT	CASGPKAGAGTDTQYF
NA	TRBJ2-3	TRBV27	NA	TGTGCCAGCAGTCCCTACAGGGTTGATACGCAGTATTTT	CASSPYRVDTQYF
once	TRBJ1-5	TRBV6-5	NA	TGTGCCAGCAGTTACGGAGGGGGTCAGCCCCAGCATTTT	CASSYGGGQPQHF
NA	TRBJ2-1	TRBV19	TRBD2	TGTGCCAGTAGTATAACGGTGGGAGGGTCCTACAATGAGCAGTTCTTC	CASSITVGGSYNEQFF
once	TRBJ2-2	TRBV25-1	TRBD2	TGTGCCAGCAGTGAATTGGGGAGGCTAGCGGGTAAGGGGGAGCTGTTTTTT	CASSELGRLAGKGELFF
once	TRBJ1-1	TRBV10-3	NA	TGTGCCATCAGAGGTACGGTGACCCTCTGGAACACTGAAGCTTTCTTT	CAIRGTVTLWNTEAFF
NA	TRBJ1-5	TRBV6-6	TRBD1	TGTGCCAGCAGCTTCAGGGGGCACGGTCAGCCCCAGCATTTT	CASSFRGHGQPQHF